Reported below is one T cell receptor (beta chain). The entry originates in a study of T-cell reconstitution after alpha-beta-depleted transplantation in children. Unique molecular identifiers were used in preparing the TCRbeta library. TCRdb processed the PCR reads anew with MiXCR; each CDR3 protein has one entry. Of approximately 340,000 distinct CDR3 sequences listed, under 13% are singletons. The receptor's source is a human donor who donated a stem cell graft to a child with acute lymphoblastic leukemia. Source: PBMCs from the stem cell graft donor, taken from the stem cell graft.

As DNA, the CDR3 is TGCGCCAGCAGCTTCCCCGGGACTAGCGGGGGGGGCTCCTACAATGAGCAGTTCTTC. Translation: CASSFPGTSGGGSYNEQFF. The chain carries TRBV5-1 and TRBJ2-1, with 16 bases aligning to TRBD2. The length of the CDR3 is 19 residues. Germline V gene sequence: CDR1 SGHRS, CDR2 YFSETQ. The ends lost 2 bases at V and 0 bases at J; junction bases unmatched: 5.